A selection of T cell receptor beta chains follows, all from one sample in a study of OX40 agonist ivuxolimab in advanced cancers. Generated by immunoSEQ multiplex PCR, the TCRdb table keeps only in-frame clones and is missing some. This table has 99,000 or so clones, approximately 80% appearing once. This specimen was CD4+ or CD8+ T cells sorted from blood, taken in a trial of the OX40 agonist ivuxolimab. These receptors all come from an adult with an advanced solid tumor such as melanoma, head and neck, liver or kidney cancer. The CDR3 runs from the conserved cysteine through the conserved F or W. D genes are given only for firm matches. Only some rows state a clone size, as once, few, many or a class for expanded clones.

d_gene: TRBD1
j_gene: TRBJ2-7
abundance: .
v_gene: TRBV18
CDR3nt: TGTGCCAGCTCACCCCCCGGGACAGGGGGCGTGATAGGCGAGCAGTACTTC
CDR3aa: CASSPPGTGGVIGEQYF

d_gene: TRBD2
j_gene: TRBJ2-7
abundance: once
v_gene: TRBV7-8
CDR3nt: TGTGCCAGCAGCTTCCCCGGGACTAGACGCGAGCAGTACTTC
CDR3aa: CASSFPGTRREQYF

d_gene: .
j_gene: TRBJ2-7
abundance: .
v_gene: TRBV5-6
CDR3nt: TGTGCCAGCAGCCGACGGGACGGCAGCTCCTACGAGCAGTACTTC
CDR3aa: CASSRRDGSSYEQYF

d_gene: .
j_gene: TRBJ2-7
abundance: .
v_gene: TRBV27
CDR3nt: TGTGCCAGCCGACAGGACGAGCAGTACTTC
CDR3aa: CASRQDEQYF

d_gene: TRBD2
j_gene: TRBJ2-6
abundance: .
v_gene: TRBV5-1
CDR3nt: TGCGCCAGCAAACTAGCGGGAGCTGTGGGGGCCAACGTCCTGACTTTC
CDR3aa: CASKLAGAVGANVLTF

d_gene: TRBD2
j_gene: TRBJ2-5
abundance: .
v_gene: TRBV9
CDR3nt: TGTGCCAGCAGCCTCCGGACTAGCGGGAGAGGGGAGAGAGAGACCCAGTACTTC
CDR3aa: CASSLRTSGRGERETQYF

d_gene: .
j_gene: TRBJ1-4
abundance: .
v_gene: TRBV6-5
CDR3nt: TGTGCCAGCAGCGGAGAAAAACTGTTTTTT
CDR3aa: CASSGEKLFF

d_gene: .
j_gene: TRBJ2-1
abundance: .
v_gene: TRBV6-6
CDR3nt: TGTGCCAGCAGTTTTAGCTCCTACAATGAGCAGTTCTTC
CDR3aa: CASSFSSYNEQFF

d_gene: TRBD1
j_gene: TRBJ2-1
abundance: .
v_gene: TRBV29-1
CDR3nt: TGCAGCGTTGAAGGGACAGGGAGCACCTACAATGAGCAGTTCTTC
CDR3aa: CSVEGTGSTYNEQFF

d_gene: TRBD2
j_gene: TRBJ2-1
abundance: once
v_gene: TRBV15
CDR3nt: TGTGCCACCAGCAGCCCCGGCGGGAGAAGGTCCTACAATGAGCAGTTCTTC
CDR3aa: CATSSPGGRRSYNEQFF

d_gene: .
j_gene: TRBJ1-3
abundance: .
v_gene: TRBV9
CDR3nt: TGTGCCAGCAGCGTAGGTGGGGGAAACACCATATATTTT
CDR3aa: CASSVGGGNTIYF

d_gene: .
j_gene: TRBJ1-1
abundance: .
v_gene: TRBV7-9
CDR3nt: TGTGCCAGCAGCTTAGCGACCGGTCAAGAAGCTTTCTTT
CDR3aa: CASSLATGQEAFF

d_gene: TRBD1
j_gene: TRBJ2-2
abundance: .
v_gene: TRBV28
CDR3nt: TGTGCCAGCAGGAGGACAGGAACCGGGGAGCTGTTTTTT
CDR3aa: CASRRTGTGELFF

d_gene: TRBD2
j_gene: TRBJ2-7
abundance: .
v_gene: TRBV4-2
CDR3nt: TGTGCCAGCAGCCTCGACGGGACTAGCGGATTCTACGAGCAGTACTTC
CDR3aa: CASSLDGTSGFYEQYF

d_gene: TRBD2
j_gene: TRBJ2-1
abundance: .
v_gene: TRBV11-3
CDR3nt: TGTGCCAGCAGTTTAGCGGGAGGGTTCTACAATGAGCAGTTCTTC
CDR3aa: CASSLAGGFYNEQFF

d_gene: .
j_gene: TRBJ1-4
abundance: .
v_gene: TRBV7-2
CDR3nt: TGTGCCAGCAGCTTGCGGGGAACTAATGAAAAACTGTTTTTT
CDR3aa: CASSLRGTNEKLFF

d_gene: .
j_gene: TRBJ2-7
abundance: .
v_gene: TRBV6-6
CDR3nt: TGTGCCAGCAGTCCCCCGAAGGAAGGCAGTTCCTACGAGCAGTACTTC
CDR3aa: CASSPPKEGSSYEQYF

d_gene: .
j_gene: TRBJ2-7
abundance: .
v_gene: TRBV19
CDR3nt: TGTGCCAGTAGTGCCTCGTGGTACGAGCAGTACTTC
CDR3aa: CASSASWYEQYF

d_gene: .
j_gene: TRBJ2-3
abundance: few
v_gene: TRBV6-4
CDR3nt: TGTGCCAGCAGTGACTCCCCAGCGGGCACAGATACGCAGTATTTT
CDR3aa: CASSDSPAGTDTQYF

d_gene: .
j_gene: TRBJ2-7
abundance: .
v_gene: TRBV27
CDR3nt: TGTGCCAGCCGAGAAACAGGGTTGGCCGAGCAGTACTTC
CDR3aa: CASRETGLAEQYF

d_gene: .
j_gene: TRBJ2-3
abundance: .
v_gene: TRBV9
CDR3nt: TGTGCCAGCTCTTCCCCGACTGATGGCACAGATACGCAGTATTTT
CDR3aa: CASSSPTDGTDTQYF

d_gene: .
j_gene: TRBJ2-7
abundance: few
v_gene: TRBV2
CDR3nt: TGTGCCAGCAGTACGGGACCGGGCTACGAGCAGTACTTC
CDR3aa: CASSTGPGYEQYF

d_gene: .
j_gene: TRBJ1-3
abundance: .
v_gene: TRBV5-1
CDR3nt: TGCGCCAGCAGCTTGGCCGGCAGCTCTGGAAACACCATATATTTT
CDR3aa: CASSLAGSSGNTIYF

d_gene: .
j_gene: TRBJ1-2
abundance: .
v_gene: TRBV19
CDR3nt: TGTGCCAGTAGTGTGGTGACAATCGACGGCTACACCTTC
CDR3aa: CASSVVTIDGYTF

d_gene: .
j_gene: TRBJ2-7
abundance: .
v_gene: TRBV5-1
CDR3nt: TGCGCCAGCAGCTTCTCAGGAGGGGGCGAGCAGTACTTC
CDR3aa: CASSFSGGGEQYF

d_gene: TRBD1
j_gene: TRBJ1-2
abundance: few
v_gene: TRBV6-1
CDR3nt: TGTGCCAGCAGTGGACAGGGAGGTGGCTACACCTTC
CDR3aa: CASSGQGGGYTF

d_gene: .
j_gene: TRBJ1-1
abundance: .
v_gene: TRBV6-4
CDR3nt: TGTGCCAGCAGTGAAAAGGGGCTCGGTACTGAAGCTTTCTTT
CDR3aa: CASSEKGLGTEAFF

d_gene: TRBD1
j_gene: TRBJ1-2
abundance: .
v_gene: TRBV18
CDR3nt: TGTGCCAGCTCTTCGACAGGGGAGACCTATGGCTACACCTTC
CDR3aa: CASSSTGETYGYTF

d_gene: .
j_gene: TRBJ2-5
abundance: .
v_gene: TRBV19
CDR3nt: TGTGCCAGTAGTGAAGGGGACGGGAGAGAGACCCAGTACTTC
CDR3aa: CASSEGDGRETQYF

d_gene: TRBD1
j_gene: TRBJ1-5
abundance: few
v_gene: TRBV6-6
CDR3nt: TGTGCCAGCAGCCAACAGGGGACCCAGCCCCAGCATTTT
CDR3aa: CASSQQGTQPQHF

d_gene: .
j_gene: TRBJ2-3
abundance: .
v_gene: TRBV19
CDR3nt: TGTGCCAGTAGTATAAGGACCACAGATACGCAGTATTTT
CDR3aa: CASSIRTTDTQYF

d_gene: TRBD2
j_gene: TRBJ2-7
abundance: .
v_gene: TRBV7-3
CDR3nt: TGTGCCAGCAGCTTAAGCCCCCCCGCGGGAGAGACCTACGAGCAGTACTTC
CDR3aa: CASSLSPPAGETYEQYF

d_gene: .
j_gene: TRBJ2-5
abundance: .
v_gene: TRBV29-1
CDR3nt: TGCAGCGCCAGGGTCACTCTCGTTGAGACCCAGTACTTC
CDR3aa: CSARVTLVETQYF

d_gene: .
j_gene: TRBJ1-2
abundance: once
v_gene: TRBV4-1
CDR3nt: TGCGCCAGCAAGCCGGGGCAGGCGCTAGCTAACTATGGCTACACCTTC
CDR3aa: CASKPGQALANYGYTF

d_gene: .
j_gene: TRBJ2-5
abundance: .
v_gene: TRBV5-8
CDR3nt: TGTGCCAGCAGGCAACGGGGAGGGGGACAAGAGACCCAGTACTTC
CDR3aa: CASRQRGGGQETQYF

d_gene: TRBD1
j_gene: TRBJ2-1
abundance: .
v_gene: TRBV7-2
CDR3nt: TGTGCCAGCAGCTTGGGACAGGGTGGGAGTGAGCAGTTCTTC
CDR3aa: CASSLGQGGSEQFF